A selection of T cell receptor beta chains follows, all from one sample in a study of cytomegalovirus exposure and HLA in healthy donors. Using immunoSEQ multiplex PCR, the repertoire was profiled, and TCRdb retains in-frame clones only, with some absent. The sample contains approximately 280,000 clones, about 87% of which appear only once. Sequenced sample: PBMCs. These receptors originate from a woman in her late teens or twenties in good health and CMV-seronegative. CDR3s include the opening cysteine and the closing phenylalanine or tryptophan. D genes are given only for firm matches. Clone size is shown for a subset of rows, as once, few, many or a class of expanded clone.

TRBJ2-7	TRBD1	TRBV30	.	TGTGCCTGGAGTGTGGGACAGGGCTACGAGCAGTACTTC	CAWSVGQGYEQYF
TRBJ1-5	.	TRBV7-9	once	TGTGCCAGCATTAAACCCCCCAGGGGTGGGAATCAGCCCCAGCATTTT	CASIKPPRGGNQPQHF
TRBJ2-6	.	TRBV27	.	TGTGCCAGCAGTTCCTCAGGGGAACCAGGGGCCAACGTCCTGACTTTC	CASSSSGEPGANVLTF
TRBJ1-1	TRBD1	TRBV9	.	TGTGCCAGCAGCGCTCCCCAGGGGGCTGAGTCTGAAGCTTTCTTT	CASSAPQGAESEAFF
TRBJ1-6	.	TRBV4-1	.	TGCGCCAGCAGCCAGGAGGGCCTCTCCTATAATTCACCCCTCCACTTT	CASSQEGLSYNSPLHF
TRBJ2-5	.	TRBV7-9	.	TGTGCCAGCAGCACTACCTCCCCACTAGCTAGTCAAGAGACCCAGTACTTC	CASSTTSPLASQETQYF
TRBJ2-2	TRBD1	TRBV6-6	.	TGTGCCAGTGGACAGGGGCTAGGAACCGGGGAGCTGTTTTTT	CASGQGLGTGELFF
TRBJ2-3	TRBD1	TRBV19	.	TGTGCCAGTAGTCCTGTGACAGGGGGCGTCCGCACAGATACGCAGTATTTT	CASSPVTGGVRTDTQYF
TRBJ1-5	.	TRBV2	.	TGTGCCAGCCGGTTTTTACGGGGGGGCAATCAGCCCCAGCATTTT	CASRFLRGGNQPQHF
TRBJ2-1	TRBD2	TRBV7-9	.	TGTGCCAGCAGCTTCGTCGTACTCACTAGCGGGGGGGATTCGAATGAGCAGTTCTTC	CASSFVVLTSGGDSNEQFF
TRBJ2-2	.	TRBV19	.	TGTGCCAGTAGTAGGAACGGACTCTCCACGAACACCGGGGAGCTGTTTTTT	CASSRNGLSTNTGELFF
TRBJ1-4	.	TRBV7-9	.	TGTGCCAGCAGCTCCGGACAAGCTTCTAATGAAAAACTGTTTTTT	CASSSGQASNEKLFF
TRBJ2-1	.	TRBV2	.	TGTGCCAGCAGTGGTCCGCGGCAGTTCTTC	CASSGPRQFF
TRBJ2-7	TRBD2	TRBV5-1	.	TGCGCCAGCAGCTTGGTCGTAGCGGGGGCGAACGAGCAGTACTTC	CASSLVVAGANEQYF
TRBJ1-1	.	TRBV6-6	.	TGTGCCAGCAGTTACGGCGGAGGCATTATCACTGAAGCTTTCTTT	CASSYGGGIITEAFF
TRBJ2-2	TRBD2	TRBV5-1	.	TGCGCCAGCAGCTTGGGCCCTAGCGGGGGGGCGCGGACCGGGGAGCTGTTTTTT	CASSLGPSGGARTGELFF
TRBJ1-4	.	TRBV9	.	TGTGCCAGCAGCGTAGGCCGGGAAGAAGAAAAACTGTTTTTT	CASSVGREEEKLFF
TRBJ2-7	TRBD2	TRBV5-1	.	TGCGCCAGCAGCTTTACCGGGACTAGCGGGGGGGCGGGCGAGCAGTACTTC	CASSFTGTSGGAGEQYF
TRBJ2-7	TRBD1	TRBV10-3	.	TGTGCCAGTGGGACAGGGGATTACGAGCAGTACTTC	CASGTGDYEQYF
TRBJ2-7	.	TRBV5-5	.	TGTGCCAGCAGCTTTAATGGGGGGAGGTCCTACGAGCAGTACTTC	CASSFNGGRSYEQYF
TRBJ2-5	.	TRBV5-6	few	TGTGCCAGCAGCTCCCCGACCAGGGAGACCCAGTACTTC	CASSSPTRETQYF
TRBJ1-1	.	TRBV11-3	.	TGTGCCAGCAAAATGGGGACACCCAAGAGGCACACTGAAGCTTTCTTT	CASKMGTPKRHTEAFF
TRBJ2-1	.	TRBV9	.	TGTGCCAGCAGCCTCCTGACAGCGACAAATGAGCAGTTCTTC	CASSLLTATNEQFF
TRBJ1-3	.	TRBV2	.	TGTGCCAGCAGTGAGGATTCGGGTTGGGCTGGAAACACCATATATTTT	CASSEDSGWAGNTIYF